Shown below are 9 T cell receptor beta chains from a single sample sequenced in a study of blood T cells in healthy people across ages. A second roughly 6 to 12 cycle PCR used barcoded and J-beta primers. TCRdb re-analysed the 5' RACE reads in MiXCR, keeping a single row per CDR3 protein. There are around 870,000 distinct CDR3 sequences in the sample; 25% to 35% occur only once, and about 18% lies in the top ten. Source material: blood. These receptors all come from a woman older than 75 in good health.

This clonotype was detected many times. The genes are TRBV11-2 and TRBJ2-5; 14 bases are shared with TRBD2. This CDR3 has 16 amino acids. Germline V CDR1 and CDR2: SGHAT, FQNNGV. Trimming cost V 5 bases and J 1 base; bases outside gene matches: 3. The CDR3 nucleotides read TGTGCCAGCAGCCCGGGACTAGCGGGGGTCCAAGAGACCCAGTACTTC. Protein sequence: CASSPGLAGVQETQYF.

This clonotype was seen at least ten times. The J gene is TRBJ2-4, the V gene TRBV6-6; TRBD2 aligns across 14 bases. The junction had 9 bases not matched to a gene; V was cut back by 8 bases and J by 0 bases. Germline values: CDR1 MNHNY, CDR2 SVGAGI (reference sequence). The CDR3 has 18 residues. The CDR3 spells CASGGTSGSSLAKNIQYF. In nucleotides, the CDR3 is TGTGCCAGCGGAGGGACTAGCGGGAGCAGCCTAGCCAAAAACATTCAGTACTTC.

This clonotype was picked up a small number of times. This may be a read error, as it is one base from a much larger clone. The CDR3 here is CASSRDGVPYNEQFF. The CDR3 nucleotides are TGTGCCAGCAGCCGAGACGGGGTGCCCTACAATGAGCAGTTCTTC. The chain carries TRBV7-2 and TRBJ2-1; D possibly corresponds to TRBD2 (5 bases). V was trimmed by 5 bases and J by 2 bases, leaving 13 bases between them. The CDR3 is 15 amino acids. CDR1 and CDR2 (germline): SGHTA, FQGNSA. The variable domain in full, with the rest retrieved from reference TRBV7-2 and TRBJ2-1, is GAGVSQSPSNKVTEKGKDVELRCDPISGHTALYWYRQSLGQGLEFLIYFQGNSAPDKSGLPSDRFSAERTGGSVSTLTIQRTQQEDSAVYLCASSRDGVPYNEQFFGPGTRLTVL.

This clonotype was seen only a few times. An end of the junction differs from the germline gene, which may be a read error. The chain has TRBV7-2 and TRBJ2-3, with D uncertain. Germline-derived CDR1 and CDR2 are SGHTA and FQGNSA. This CDR3 has 14 residues. Here the CDR3 reads CATSLTRSTDTQYF. The CDR3 DNA is TGTGCCACCAGCTTAACCAGGAGCACAGATACGCAGTATTTT. Full variable domain (outside the CDR3, taken from reference TRBV7-2 and TRBJ2-3): GAGVSQSPSNKVTEKGKDVELRCDPISGHTALYWYRQSLGQGLEFLIYFQGNSAPDKSGLPSDRFSAERTGGSVSTLTIQRTQQEDSAVYLCATSLTRSTDTQYFGPGTRLTVL.

This chain links TRBV6-5 with TRBJ1-4, with D tentatively TRBD1 (5 bases). Trimming shortened V by 0 bases and J by 1 base, and 12 bases separated the two germline ends. The CDR3 is made up of 17 amino acids. The germline V gene has CDR1 MNHEY and CDR2 SVGAGI. CDR3 nucleotides: TGTGCCAGCAGTTACTCGAGAACGAGGGGAACTAATGAAAAACTGTTTTTT. The encoded protein is CASSYSRTRGTNEKLFF.

This clonotype was detected ten times or more. V and J are TRBV6-2 or TRBV6-3 and TRBJ2-7; 10 bases align to TRBD1. Germline CDR1 and CDR2: MNHEY and SVGEGT. V trimming: 10 bases; J trimming: 3 bases; junction bases outside the gene matches: 21. CDR3 length: 18 amino acids. Here the CDR3 reads CAIVVSNRDRGPYYEQYF. The CDR3 DNA reads TGTGCCATCGTAGTATCAAACCGGGACAGGGGTCCGTACTACGAGCAGTACTTC.

This sequence joins TRBV12-3 or TRBV12-4 and TRBJ2-7; TRBD2 is a possible D gene (6 bases). The CDR3 length is 13 residues. V lost 6 bases and J lost 3, with 12 bases in between. The CDR3 region is CASRGGRSYEQYF. The DNA for the CDR3 is TGTGCCAGCAGGGGAGGACGGAGCTACGAGCAGTACTTC.

Concerning this clonotype: A much larger clone differs by one base, so this may be a read error. The J gene is TRBJ2-1, the V gene TRBV6-2 or TRBV6-3; possibly TRBD1 for D (5 bases). CDR1 is MNHEY, CDR2 SVGEGT, per germline. There are 13 residues in the CDR3. The CDR3 spells CASRPGRGNKQFF. CDR3 bases: TGTGCCAGCAGACCAGGAAGGGGCAATAAGCAGTTCTTC.

This clonotype was observed at least ten times. This chain joins TRBV30 and TRBJ1-2, with TRBD1 matching 9 bases. V shed 0 bases and J 8 bases; nucleotides not matched to a gene: 4. Germline CDR1 is GTSNPN and CDR2 is SVGIG (reference sequence). This CDR3 region has 13 residues. In DNA form, the CDR3 reads TGTGCCTGGAGTGTGGGGACAGGGTTCGGCTACACCTTC. This codes for CAWSVGTGFGYTF.